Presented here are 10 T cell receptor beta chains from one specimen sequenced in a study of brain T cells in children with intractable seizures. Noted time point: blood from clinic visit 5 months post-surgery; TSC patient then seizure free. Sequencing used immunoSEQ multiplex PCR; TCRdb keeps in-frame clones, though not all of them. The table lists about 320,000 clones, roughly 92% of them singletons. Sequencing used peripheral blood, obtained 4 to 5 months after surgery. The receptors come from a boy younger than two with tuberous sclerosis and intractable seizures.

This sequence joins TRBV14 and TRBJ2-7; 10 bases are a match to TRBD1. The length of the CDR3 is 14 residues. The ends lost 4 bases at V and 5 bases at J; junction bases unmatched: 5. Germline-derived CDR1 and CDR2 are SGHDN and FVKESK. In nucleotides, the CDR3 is TGTGCCAGCAGCCTTGGAGGACAGGGGGACGAGCAGTACTTC. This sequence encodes CASSLGGQGDEQYF.

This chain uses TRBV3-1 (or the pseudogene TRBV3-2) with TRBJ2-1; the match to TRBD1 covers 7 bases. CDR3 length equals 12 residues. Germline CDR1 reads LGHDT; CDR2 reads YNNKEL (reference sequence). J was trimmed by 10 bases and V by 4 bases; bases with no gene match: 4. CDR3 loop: CASSRDSLEQFF. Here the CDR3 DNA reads TGTGCCAGCAGCCGGGACAGCTTAGAGCAGTTCTTC.

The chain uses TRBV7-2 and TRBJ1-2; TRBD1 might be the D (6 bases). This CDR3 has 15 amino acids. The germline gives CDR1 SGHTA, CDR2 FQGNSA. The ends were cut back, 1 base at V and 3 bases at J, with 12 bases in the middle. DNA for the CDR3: TGTGCCAGCAGCTTAGGTACAGGGTTTTACTATGGCTACACCTTC. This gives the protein CASSLGTGFYYGYTF.

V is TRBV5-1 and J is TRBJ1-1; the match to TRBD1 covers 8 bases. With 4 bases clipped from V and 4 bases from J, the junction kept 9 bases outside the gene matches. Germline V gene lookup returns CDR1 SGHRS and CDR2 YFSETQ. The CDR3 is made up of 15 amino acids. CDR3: CASSRSGGATTEAFF. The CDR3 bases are TGCGCCAGCAGCCGCTCAGGGGGCGCGACCACTGAAGCTTTCTTT.

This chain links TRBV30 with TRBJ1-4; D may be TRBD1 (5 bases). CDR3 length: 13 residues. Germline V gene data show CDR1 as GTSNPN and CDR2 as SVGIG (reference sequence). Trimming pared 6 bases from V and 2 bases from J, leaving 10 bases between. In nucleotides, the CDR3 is TGTGCCTGCAACAGGTTGACTAATGAAAAACTGTTTTTT. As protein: CACNRLTNEKLFF.

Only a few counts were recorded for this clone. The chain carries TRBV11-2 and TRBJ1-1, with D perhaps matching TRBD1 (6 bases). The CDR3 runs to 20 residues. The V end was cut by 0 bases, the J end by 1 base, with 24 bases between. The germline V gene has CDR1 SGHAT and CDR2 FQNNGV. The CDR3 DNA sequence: TGTGCCAGCAGCTTAGATCTATTGGCGGAGACAGGAGAAAAGAACACTGAAGCTTTCTTT. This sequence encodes CASSLDLLAETGEKNTEAFF.

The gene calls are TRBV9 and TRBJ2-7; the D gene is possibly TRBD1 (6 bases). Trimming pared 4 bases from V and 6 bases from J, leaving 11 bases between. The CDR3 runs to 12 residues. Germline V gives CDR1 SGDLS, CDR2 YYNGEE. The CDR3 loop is CASSSQGGEQYF. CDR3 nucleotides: TGTGCCAGCAGCTCACAGGGTGGCGAGCAGTACTTC.

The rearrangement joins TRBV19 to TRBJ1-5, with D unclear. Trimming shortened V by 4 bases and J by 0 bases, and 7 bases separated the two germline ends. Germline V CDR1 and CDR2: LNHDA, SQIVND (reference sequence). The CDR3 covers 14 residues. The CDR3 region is CASSNKYSNQPQHF. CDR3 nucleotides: TGTGCCAGTAGTAACAAATATAGCAATCAGCCCCAGCATTTT.

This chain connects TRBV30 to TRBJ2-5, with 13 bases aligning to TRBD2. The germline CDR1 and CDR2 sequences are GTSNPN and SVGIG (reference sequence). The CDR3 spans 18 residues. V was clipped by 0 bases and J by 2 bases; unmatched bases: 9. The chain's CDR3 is CAWSVRLAGGLGQETQYF. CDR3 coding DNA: TGTGCCTGGAGTGTGAGACTAGCGGGAGGCTTGGGGCAAGAGACCCAGTACTTC.

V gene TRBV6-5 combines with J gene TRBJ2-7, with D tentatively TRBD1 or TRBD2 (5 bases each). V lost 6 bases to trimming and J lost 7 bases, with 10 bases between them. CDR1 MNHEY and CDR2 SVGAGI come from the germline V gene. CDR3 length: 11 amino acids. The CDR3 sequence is CASSDSGEQYF. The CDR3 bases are TGTGCCAGCAGCGACAGCGGTGAGCAGTACTTC.